This T cell receptor (beta chain) was documented in a study of T cells after yellow fever vaccination (dated by TCRdb to between 2019 and 2020). Notes on the research overall: Libraries from fractions with low cell numbers were prepared with the SMART-Seq v4 Ultra Low Input RNA kit. To follow T-cell clones before and after primary and booster YFV17D yellow fever vaccination, bulk TCR alpha and beta repertoires were sequenced over time. Blood was drawn at multiple timepoints before and after primary and secondary immunization, with bulk PBMC replicates and cell subsets isolated. Two healthy male donors, one aged 18 to 30 and one aged 30 to 40 years, made up the cohort.

What this sample's treatment or condition label stands for: live attenuated yellow fever vaccine strain. PBMCs were isolated from peripheral blood using a standard Ficoll-Paque protocol. CD4 and CD8 T-cell fractions were isolated with Dynabeads CD4 and CD8 positive selection kits. TriZol was used to extract RNA from bulk PBMCs, CD4 and CD8 fractions, and dextramer-positive and dextramer-negative fractions. This clonotype was recorded many times. The antigen it recognizes is unknown. Base qualities are not provided; no much larger clone lies one nucleotide away. The trim is 5 bases for V and 0 bases for J, with a gap of 16 bases between the germline ends. The CDR3, from cysteine to phenylalanine, totals 16 residues. The sequence is cut down to CDR3 DNA, 48 bases in frame from base 1. CDR1 is given as MNHEY and CDR2 as SVGEGT, both from the germline V gene. Here is what the overall study found, with its caveats: Because abundant contaminating clonotypes from the bulk population could be contained in FACS-sorted repertoires, computational filtering was required. After the booster, most clones that had expanded after primary vaccination were detected again (around 96% of CD4 and roughly 86% of CD8), suggesting broad maintenance of memory. A small fraction of clonotypes appeared in both the CD4 and CD8 compartments, likely as a result of convergent recombination. Compared with the primary T-cell response, the secondary T-cell response was faster but weaker, reaching its peak on day 5 rather than on day 15. Because only two donors were included in the study, the extent to which the findings can be generalized is limited.

TCR cDNA was made using 5'RACE template switching, a step that added a universal primer site and unique molecular identifiers. Priming of cDNA synthesis was performed from both the TCR alpha and TCR beta constant segments. Library amplification involved two PCR steps, and the second step added sample barcodes and sequencing adapters. Libraries were sequenced on Illumina HiSeq 2500 (2x100 bp) or NovaSeq (2x150 bp). Per the authors' processing: MIGEC handled demultiplexing of reads and collapsing into UMI consensus sequences, while MiXCR performed V(D)J alignment. Clonotypes responding to the vaccine were identified with edgeR on replicate PBMC samples, with the criteria of FDR below 0.01 and a log2 fold change above 5 up to day 15. Bulk clonotypes were assigned CD4 or CD8 identity according to which sequenced CD4 or CD8 repertoire held them at higher abundance. Clones were called with MiXCR by TCRdb after fastp trimmed the public reads at Q25, and only in-frame beta chains were retained. One record per CDR3 amino acid sequence lists the most common genes and DNA. TCRdb, not the original authors, processed these V and J calls. This sample has 120,000 or so distinct CDR3 sequences in its table, and approximately 7.1% of those were observed once. The ten largest clones represent roughly 3% of the sample.

This clonotype was sampled from a man between 18 and 35 years old who received the YFV17D yellow fever vaccine. The sequence joins TRBV6-2 or TRBV6-3 to TRBJ1-2, with no confident D gene call. The starting material was CD4+ T cells sorted from PBMCs, obtained around 45 days after the first yellow fever vaccination. The CDR3 reads CASSPWEVAANYGYTF. In nucleotide form, the sequence is TGTGCCAGCAGTCCCTGGGAGGTAGCTGCTAACTATGGCTACACCTTC.